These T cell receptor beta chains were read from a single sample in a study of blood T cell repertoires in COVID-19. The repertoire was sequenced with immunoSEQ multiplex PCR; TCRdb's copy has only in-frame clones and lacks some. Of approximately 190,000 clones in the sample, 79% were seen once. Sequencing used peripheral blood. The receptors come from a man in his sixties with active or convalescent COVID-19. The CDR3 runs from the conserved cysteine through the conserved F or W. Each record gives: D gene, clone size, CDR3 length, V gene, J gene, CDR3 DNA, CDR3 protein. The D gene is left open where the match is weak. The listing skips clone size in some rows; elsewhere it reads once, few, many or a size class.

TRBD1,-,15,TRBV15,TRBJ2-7,TGTGCCACCAGCAGAGATCGAGGACAGGGCGGAGAGCAGTACTTC,CATSRDRGQGGEQYF
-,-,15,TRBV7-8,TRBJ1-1,TGTGCCAGCAGCTTAGCGGGAGGGGCGCGGACTGAAGCTTTCTTT,CASSLAGGARTEAFF
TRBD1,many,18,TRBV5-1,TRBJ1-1,TGCGCCAGCAGCTTGGATTTGGCAGGGGGCGCGTGGACCACTGAAGCTTTCTTT,CASSLDLAGGAWTTEAFF
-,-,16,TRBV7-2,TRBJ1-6,TGTGCCAGCAGCTTATTAGGATCGGGGGATAATTCACCCCTCCACTTT,CASSLLGSGDNSPLHF
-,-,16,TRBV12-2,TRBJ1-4,TGTGCAAGTCGCTTAAATCTTCCCCGGGAGGGAGAAAAACTGTTTTTT,CASRLNLPREGEKLFF
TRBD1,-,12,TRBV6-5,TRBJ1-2,TGTGCCACCCGCAGGGGGAGCTATGGCTACACCTTC,CATRRGSYGYTF
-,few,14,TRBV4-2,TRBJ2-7,TGTGCCAGCAGCCAAGGGCAGGGAACCTACGAGCAGTACTTC,CASSQGQGTYEQYF
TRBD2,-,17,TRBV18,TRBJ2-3,TGTGCCAGCTCACCACGAGGGGCTAGCGGGGCCACAGATACGCAGTATTTT,CASSPRGASGATDTQYF
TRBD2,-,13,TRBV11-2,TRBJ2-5,TGTGCCAGCAGCCTCGGACTAGCTGAGACCCAGTACTTC,CASSLGLAETQYF
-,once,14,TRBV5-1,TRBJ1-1,TGCGCCAGCAGCCCTCTCGGTTTGGACACTGAAGCTTTCTTT,CASSPLGLDTEAFF
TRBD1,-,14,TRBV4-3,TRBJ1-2,TGCGCCAGCAGCCCGGGACAGGCTAACTATGGCTACACCTTC,CASSPGQANYGYTF
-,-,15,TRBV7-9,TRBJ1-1,TGTGCCAGCAGCTTAGTGACGGGGTTGAACACTGAAGCTTTCTTT,CASSLVTGLNTEAFF
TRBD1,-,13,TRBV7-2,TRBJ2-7,TGTGCCAGCAGGGGACAGGGGTTCGACGAGCAGTACTTC,CASRGQGFDEQYF
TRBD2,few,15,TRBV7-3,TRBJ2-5,TGTGCCAGCAGCTATCAAAGCGGACTAGGAGAGACCCAGTACTTC,CASSYQSGLGETQYF
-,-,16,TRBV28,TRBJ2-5,TGTGCCAGCAGTGCTCCCCAATTCGGGGTTAGTGAGACCCAGTACTTC,CASSAPQFGVSETQYF
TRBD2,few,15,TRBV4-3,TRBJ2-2,TGCGCCAGCAGCCTCAGCGGGAGGTCCACCGGGGAGCTGTTTTTT,CASSLSGRSTGELFF
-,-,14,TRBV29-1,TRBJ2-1,TGCAGCGTGGGGGCCAGAGGAGATTACAATGAGCAGTTCTTC,CSVGARGDYNEQFF
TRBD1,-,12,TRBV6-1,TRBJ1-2,TGTGCCAGCGGTGAGGGGGCAGGTGGCTACACCTTC,CASGEGAGGYTF
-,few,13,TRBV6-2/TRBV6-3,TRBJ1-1,TGTGCCAGCAGTTACTCGCCCGGGGCTGAAGCTTTCTTT,CASSYSPGAEAFF
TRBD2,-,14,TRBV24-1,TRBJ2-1,TGTGCCACCAGATCGGGACTAGGGTACAATGAGCAGTTCTTC,CATRSGLGYNEQFF
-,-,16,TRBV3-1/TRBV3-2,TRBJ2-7,TGTGCCAGCAGCCAGACTTCAAACCGGGTGGAGGACGAGCAGTACTTC,CASSQTSNRVEDEQYF
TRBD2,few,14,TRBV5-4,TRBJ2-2,TGTGCCAGCAGGCGGGAGGGCCTTTATGGGGAGCTGTTTTTT,CASRREGLYGELFF
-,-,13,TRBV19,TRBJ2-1,TGTGCCAGTAAGAGCGGGCAGTTGGATGAGCAGTTCTTC,CASKSGQLDEQFF
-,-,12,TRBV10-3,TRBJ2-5,TGTGCCATCAGTGAGGCAGAAGAGACCCAGTACTTC,CAISEAEETQYF
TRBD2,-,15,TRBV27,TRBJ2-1,TGTGCCAGCAGCCTAGCGGGAGCGGACTACAATGAGCAGTTCTTC,CASSLAGADYNEQFF
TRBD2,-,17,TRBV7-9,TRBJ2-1,TGTGCCAGCAGCTTCACGGTCGCTCTAGCGGGAGGCAATGAGCAGTTCTTC,CASSFTVALAGGNEQFF
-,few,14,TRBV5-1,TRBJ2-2,TGCGCCAGCAGCTTGGGACAAGACACCGGGGAGCTGTTTTTT,CASSLGQDTGELFF
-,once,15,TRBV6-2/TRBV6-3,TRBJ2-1,TGTGCCAGCAGCCACAGGCGTCTAGGATACAATGAGCAGTTCTTC,CASSHRRLGYNEQFF
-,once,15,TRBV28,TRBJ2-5,TGTGCCAGCAGTTTGCCAGGGCTTGGGCAAGAGACCCAGTACTTC,CASSLPGLGQETQYF
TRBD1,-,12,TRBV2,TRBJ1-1,TGTGCCAGTATCGAGGGGGCCACTGAAGCTTTCTTT,CASIEGATEAFF
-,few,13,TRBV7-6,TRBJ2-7,TGTGCCAGCAGCCCCCCAGACTCCTACGAGCAGTACTTC,CASSPPDSYEQYF
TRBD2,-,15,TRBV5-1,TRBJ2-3,TGCGCCAGCAGCTTCGGCGGGAGGGCCGGAGATACGCAGTATTTT,CASSFGGRAGDTQYF
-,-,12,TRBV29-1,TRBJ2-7,TGCAGCGCGGGACTCCTAGGCGACGAGCAGTACTTC,CSAGLLGDEQYF
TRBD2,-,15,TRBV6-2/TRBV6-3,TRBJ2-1,TGTGCCAGCAGTTACTCGGGCGGGAGGGCCAATGAGCAGTTCTTC,CASSYSGGRANEQFF
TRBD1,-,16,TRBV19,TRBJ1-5,TGTGCCAGTAGTATTTCGGGGACAGGGTCCAGGCAGCCCCAGCATTTT,CASSISGTGSRQPQHF
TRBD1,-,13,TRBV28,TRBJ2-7,TGTGCCAGCGCCGGGGACAGGGGGTACGAGCAGTACTTC,CASAGDRGYEQYF
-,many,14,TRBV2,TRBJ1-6,TGTGCCAGCAGGATACAGGAGACAAATTCACCCCTCCACTTT,CASRIQETNSPLHF
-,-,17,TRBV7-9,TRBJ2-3,TGTGCCAGCAGCTTATTTGGCGAGGCGGCTAGCACAGATACGCAGTATTTT,CASSLFGEAASTDTQYF
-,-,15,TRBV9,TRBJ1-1,TGTGCCAGCAGCGTAGCTGCACAGGCGAACACTGAAGCTTTCTTT,CASSVAAQANTEAFF
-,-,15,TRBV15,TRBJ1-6,TGTGCCACCAGCAGAGAGGGGCTCTATAATTCACCCCTCCACTTT,CATSREGLYNSPLHF
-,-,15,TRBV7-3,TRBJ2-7,TGTGCCAGCAGCTTATCCCACAGGGAAGGCTACGAGCAGTACTTC,CASSLSHREGYEQYF